Following are 14 T cell receptor beta chains from one sample sequenced in a study of cytomegalovirus exposure and HLA in healthy donors. Primers for the PCR totalled 60 Vbeta and 13 Jbeta. Repertoires were generated with immunoSEQ multiplex PCR, while TCRdb's copy carries only in-frame clones and drops some. The table lists 100,000 or so clones, 65% to 85% of them singletons. The sample consisted of PBMCs. The receptors shown here come from a woman between 40 and 50 years old in good health and CMV-seronegative.

This chain links TRBV9 with TRBJ2-7, with D tentatively TRBD2 (7 bases). Germline V gene lookup returns CDR1 SGDLS and CDR2 YYNGEE. The CDR3 runs to 13 residues. V was clipped by 4 bases and J by 6 bases, with 14 bases between them. CDR3 protein: CASSPGGGAEQYF. Here the CDR3 DNA reads TGTGCCAGCAGCCCAGGTGGGGGGGCCGAGCAGTACTTC.

The chain couples TRBV10-3 to TRBJ2-2; D not resolved. This CDR3 is 15 amino acids long. Germline V gene lookup returns CDR1 ENHRY and CDR2 SYGVKD. Deletions cut 2 bases from V and 2 bases from J, with 9 bases between. CDR3 amino acids: CAISEPIKNTGELFF. As DNA, the CDR3 is TGTGCCATCAGTGAGCCTATTAAAAACACCGGGGAGCTGTTTTTT.

The rearrangement joins TRBV6-1 to TRBJ2-3; 12 bases line up with TRBD2. With 3 bases clipped from V and 6 bases from J, the junction kept 7 bases outside the gene matches. The CDR3 length is 16 residues. Germline loops: CDR1 MNHNS, CDR2 SASEGT. The CDR3 DNA sequence: TGTGCCAGCAGTGACGCCGGACTAGCGGGACTGGATACGCAGTATTTT. Amino acid sequence: CASSDAGLAGLDTQYF.

This clone was seen ten or more times. V usage is TRBV9 and J usage is TRBJ1-6; 7 nucleotides align to TRBD1. Germline trimming cut 3 bases from V and 6 bases from J; bases unmatched to any gene: 6. There are 15 residues in the CDR3. Germline values: CDR1 SGDLS, CDR2 YYNGEE. The CDR3 is CASSAGYRGNSPLHF. DNA of the CDR3: TGTGCCAGCAGCGCAGGTTACAGGGGTAATTCACCCCTCCACTTT.

CDR3: CASSLAGGPYTGELFF. Written as DNA, the CDR3 is TGTGCCAGCAGCTTGGCCGGGGGGCCTTACACCGGGGAGCTGTTTTTT. The genes are TRBV5-4 and TRBJ2-2; tentative D call: TRBD2 (7 bases). Germline CDR1 is SGHNT and CDR2 is YYREEE (reference sequence). This CDR3 spans 16 amino acids. The V gene lost 0 bases and the J gene lost 3 bases, with 12 bases spanning the gap.

This chain connects TRBV12-5 to TRBJ2-1, with TRBD1 matching 9 bases. This CDR3 has 16 amino acids. V was clipped by 3 bases and J by 7 bases; unmatched bases: 10. Germline-derived CDR1 and CDR2 are LGHNT and FRNRAP. The CDR3 DNA sequence: TGTGCTAGTGGTTTTTCCGGGACAGGGATGGCTAATGAGCAGTTCTTC. The encoded protein is CASGFSGTGMANEQFF.

This clone was recorded once. CDR3 nucleotide sequence: TGTGCCAGCAGTGAAATTTCGGGACTAGCGATTGTGACTACGCAGTATTTT. Amino acids: CASSEISGLAIVTTQYF. The V call is TRBV2, the J call TRBJ2-3, with 10 bases lining up with TRBD2. After removal of 2 bases from V and 8 bases from J, the junction contained 13 bases not matched to a gene. Germline V CDR1 and CDR2: SNHLY, FYNNEI. The CDR3 has 17 amino acids.

A few counts support this clone. The rearrangement joins TRBV7-8 to TRBJ2-5, with 9 nucleotides matching TRBD1. The J call may be in error: the DNA end matches TRBJ2-7 better. The CDR3 length is 14 residues. The germline V gene encodes CDR1 SGHVS and CDR2 FQNEAQ. CDR3 loop: CASSLSGQGYEQYF. CDR3 in DNA: TGTGCCAGCAGCTTATCGGGACAGGGCTACGAGCAGTACTTC.

The chain couples TRBV4-2 to TRBJ2-6; 7 bases line up with TRBD2. Trimming at V came to 0 bases and at J to 0 bases, leaving 5 bases not matched to a gene. This CDR3 has 18 residues. Germline V gene lookup returns CDR1 LGHNA and CDR2 YNFKEQ. The CDR3 loop reads CASSQDRGRDSGANVLTF. The CDR3 DNA reads TGTGCCAGCAGCCAAGATCGGGGGAGGGACTCTGGGGCCAACGTCCTGACTTTC.

V gene TRBV30 combines with J gene TRBJ1-1, with 11 nucleotides matching TRBD1. Germline values: CDR1 GTSNPN, CDR2 SVGIG (reference sequence). The CDR3 covers 13 residues. The ends lost 3 bases at V and 6 bases at J; junction bases unmatched: 3. The CDR3 is CAWSGGQGAEAFF. The CDR3 DNA reads as TGTGCCTGGAGCGGGGGACAGGGGGCTGAAGCTTTCTTT. Variable domain in full (rest from reference TRBV30 and TRBJ1-1): SQTIHQWPATLVQPVGSPLSLECTVEGTSNPNLYWYRQAAGRGLQLLFYSVGIGQISSEVPQNLSASRPQDRQFILSSKKLLLSDSGFYLCAWSGGQGAEAFFGQGTRLTVV.

This clone was counted between two and nine times. The rearrangement joins TRBV9 to TRBJ1-2; 8 bases align to TRBD1. Unmatched junction bases numbered 15, after V lost 3 bases and J lost 5 bases. In germline, CDR1 is SGDLS, CDR2 YYNGEE. The CDR3 covers 17 residues. The CDR3 sequence: CASSASGQGWDGYGYTF. In DNA, the CDR3 is TGTGCCAGCAGCGCGAGCGGACAGGGCTGGGACGGGTATGGCTACACCTTC.

The CDR3 sequence is CASKHYEQYF. Written as DNA, the CDR3 is TGTGCCAGCAAACACTACGAGCAGTACTTC. The gene calls are TRBV28 and TRBJ2-7; D is unresolved. From germline, CDR1 is MDHEN and CDR2 SYDVKM. Between the trimmed V and J ends, which lost 7 bases and 3 bases, there was a span of 4 bases. The CDR3 loop spans 10 amino acids.

The chain recombines TRBV7-9 with TRBJ2-2; no definite D call. The germline V gene encodes CDR1 SEHNR and CDR2 FQNEAQ (reference sequence). V was shortened by 2 bases and J by 3 bases, with 10 bases between the two germline ends. The CDR3 consists of 15 residues. CDR3 nucleotides: TGTGCCAGCAGCTTACTCAGGTTATACACCGGGGAGCTGTTTTTT. Its protein is CASSLLRLYTGELFF.

The chain has TRBV11-2 and TRBJ1-2; D unresolved. CDR1 is SGHAT, CDR2 FQNNGV, per germline. The germline V and J ends were trimmed by 0 bases and 8 bases, with 10 bases remaining between them. This CDR3 contains 13 residues. The CDR3 DNA is TGTGCCAGCAGCTTAGATCAAGAGGGCGGCTACACCTTC. It yields the protein CASSLDQEGGYTF.